These 10 T cell receptor beta chains came from one sample sequenced in a study of metastatic and nonmetastatic thyroid tumors. MiXCR reprocessed the PCR reads for TCRdb. Among 5,500 to 6,500 clones listed, around a third were seen once. No patient received treatment before thyroid surgery. Sequenced sample: tumor tissue. These receptors originate from a male donor with papillary thyroid cancer or a benign thyroid nodule (not recorded which). Some clones in this sample may be carry-over from other donors' samples.

The rearrangement links TRBV20-1 to TRBJ2-3; no clear D gene. The length of the CDR3 is 11 residues. V dropped 6 bases and J dropped 8 bases, with 12 bases sitting between them. Per germline, CDR1 DFQATT and CDR2 SNEGSKA (reference sequence). The CDR3 DNA follows: TGCAGTGCCCCCCAAGGCATTACGCAGTATTTT. Translating gives CSAPQGITQYF.

This clone is medium-sized (0.01 to 0.1%). V usage is TRBV10-2 and J usage is TRBJ2-5; no firm D call. The V end lost 7 bases, the J end lost 2 bases, and 11 bases lay between the germline ends. CDR1 and CDR2 from the germline V gene are WSHSY and SAAADI. The length of the CDR3 is 13 residues. The CDR3 region has the DNA TGCGCCAGCAAGGCGGTCATACAAGAGACCCAGTACTTC. Translating gives CASKAVIQETQYF.

This chain links TRBV3-1 with TRBJ2-2; D remains ambiguous. Looked up from germline, CDR1 is LGHDT and CDR2 is YNNKEL (reference sequence). The CDR3 is 15 residues long. The V and J ends lost 1 base and 7 bases respectively, with 13 bases between them. The CDR3 DNA sequence: TGTGCCAGCAGCCAAGTAGGTCGAAGAGGCGGGGAGCTGTTTTTT. Encoded protein: CASSQVGRRGGELFF.

This clone occurred many times. This CDR3 is also generated by other DNA sequences in the sample. The chain links TRBV20-1 to TRBJ1-1; 12 bases align to TRBD1. Unmatched junction bases numbered 5, after V lost 0 bases and J lost 6 bases. CDR1 is DFQATT, CDR2 SNEGSKA, per germline (reference sequence). CDR3 length: 15 residues. DNA of the CDR3: TGCAGTGCTAGAGATCGGGACAGGGGGCTCGCTGAAGCTTTCTTT. Encoded protein: CSARDRDRGLAEAFF.

The chain joins TRBV6-4 to TRBJ2-2; D unclear. In germline, CDR1 is MRHNA, CDR2 SNTAGT. V was shortened by 2 bases and J by 3 bases, with 4 bases between the two germline ends. The CDR3 covers 13 residues. Here the CDR3 reads CASSDRDTGELFF. In DNA form, the CDR3 reads TGTGCCAGCAGTGACAGGGACACCGGGGAGCTGTTTTTT.

This clone was seen more than once but under ten times. J is TRBJ1-4 and V is TRBV12-3 or TRBV12-4, with D maybe TRBD1 (5 bases). V was trimmed by 6 bases and J by 6 bases, leaving 11 bases between them. CDR3 size: 13 residues. This chain's CDR3 is CASRLQEDEKLFF. In DNA form, the CDR3 reads TGTGCCAGCAGGCTACAGGAGGATGAAAAACTGTTTTTT.

By sample fraction, this clone is medium-sized (0.01 to 0.1%). The chain employs TRBV4-1 and TRBJ1-1, with a tentative D call TRBD1 (6 bases). The CDR3 totals 17 residues. Germline V gene lookup returns CDR1 MGHRA and CDR2 YSYEKL. The V end was cut by 0 bases, the J end by 1 base, with 15 bases between. CDR3 sequence (DNA): TGCGCCAGCAGCCAAGAGGGGGCCGGTTGGGGGAACACTGAAGCTTTCTTT. Its protein is CASSQEGAGWGNTEAFF.

The rearrangement links TRBV27 to TRBJ2-7; possibly TRBD1 for D (6 bases). Germline CDR1 and CDR2: MNHEY and SMNVEV (reference sequence). This CDR3 has 16 residues. Trimming pared 2 bases from V and 6 bases from J, leaving 20 bases between. The CDR3 nucleotides read TGTGCCAGCAGTTTAAGCCCAGGGGTTCATCTCGGCGAGCAGTACTTC. Its protein product is CASSLSPGVHLGEQYF.

The genes are TRBV3-1 and TRBJ1-1, with no clear D. Germline CDR1 and CDR2: LGHDT and YNNKEL (reference sequence). This CDR3 has 14 residues. V lost 2 bases and J 0 bases, leaving 7 bases between the germline ends. The CDR3: CASSQRGLNTEAFF. CDR3 DNA: TGTGCCAGCAGCCAACGCGGCCTGAACACTGAAGCTTTCTTT.

J is TRBJ2-7 and V is TRBV4-3, with 9 bases aligning to TRBD2. CDR1 and CDR2 from the germline V gene are LGHNA and YSLEER. Trimming at V came to 0 bases and at J to 7 bases, leaving 10 bases not matched to a gene. CDR3 length equals 16 residues. The CDR3 coding sequence is TGCGCCAGCAGCCAAGAATGGGCTAGCGGGACGGGGGAGCAGTACTTC. Its protein product is CASSQEWASGTGEQYF.